Sequencing of this TCR beta chain was carried out in a study of cytomegalovirus exposure and HLA in healthy donors. Overall study: A subsequent analysis stated that the approximately 110 validation repertoires were run on the same platform as the 550 to 750 first-cohort repertoires.

Germline values: CDR1 SEHNR, CDR2 FQNEAQ (reference sequence). Trimming stripped 4 bases from V and 3 bases from J, with 19 bases between. CDR3 length equals 16 residues. Here immunoSEQ multiplex PCR was the method, and the copy in TCRdb shows in-frame clones only, minus some. The profile shows about 340,000 clones, about nine tenths of them singletons. V and J are TRBV7-9 and TRBJ2-7, with a possible D match to TRBD2 (5 bases). The sequence was collected from a woman under 30 in good health and CMV-seronegative. The source material was PBMCs. The CDR3 nucleotides read TGTGCCAGCAGCTCACCATTAACGGGGAAAAACTACGAGCAGTACTTC. Translation: CASSSPLTGKNYEQYF.